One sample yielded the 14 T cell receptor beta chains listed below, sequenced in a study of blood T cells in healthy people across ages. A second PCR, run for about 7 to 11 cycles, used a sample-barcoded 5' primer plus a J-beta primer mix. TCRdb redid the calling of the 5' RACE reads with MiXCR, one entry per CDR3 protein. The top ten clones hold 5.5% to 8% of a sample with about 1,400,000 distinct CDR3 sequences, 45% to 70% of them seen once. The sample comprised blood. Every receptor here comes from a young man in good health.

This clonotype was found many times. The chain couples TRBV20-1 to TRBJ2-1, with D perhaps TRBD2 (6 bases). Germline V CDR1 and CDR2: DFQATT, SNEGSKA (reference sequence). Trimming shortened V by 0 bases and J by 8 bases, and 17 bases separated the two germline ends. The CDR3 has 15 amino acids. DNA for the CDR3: TGCAGTGCTAGAGAGAGTAGCAGGGAGGTGTATGAGCAGTTCTTC. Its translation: CSARESSREVYEQFF.

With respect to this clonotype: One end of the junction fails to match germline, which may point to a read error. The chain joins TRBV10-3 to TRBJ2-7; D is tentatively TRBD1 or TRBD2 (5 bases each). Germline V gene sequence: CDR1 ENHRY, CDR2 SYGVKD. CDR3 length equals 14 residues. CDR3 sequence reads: CGISESWGSYEQYF. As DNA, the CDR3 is TGTGGCATCAGTGAGTCTTGGGGGTCCTACGAGCAGTACTTC.

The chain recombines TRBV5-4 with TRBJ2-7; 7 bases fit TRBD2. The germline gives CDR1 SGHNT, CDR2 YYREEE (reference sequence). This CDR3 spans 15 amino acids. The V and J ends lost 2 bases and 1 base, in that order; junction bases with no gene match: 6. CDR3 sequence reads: CASSFGGRGSYEQYF. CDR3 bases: TGTGCCAGCAGCTTCGGGGGGAGAGGATCCTACGAGCAGTACTTC.

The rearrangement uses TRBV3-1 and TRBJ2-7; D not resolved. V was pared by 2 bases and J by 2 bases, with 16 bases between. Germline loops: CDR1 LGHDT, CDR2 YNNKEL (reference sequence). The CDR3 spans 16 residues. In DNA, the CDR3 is TGTGCCAGCAGCCAATTTTCCGGCACAGCGCCCTACGAGCAGTACTTC. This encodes CASSQFSGTAPYEQYF.

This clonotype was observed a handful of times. CDR3 sequence reads: CASSQLYQETQYF. CDR3 bases: TGTGCCAGCAGCCAACTGTACCAAGAGACCCAGTACTTC. The chain carries TRBV3-1 and TRBJ2-5; D is unclear. Germline V gene data show CDR1 as LGHDT and CDR2 as YNNKEL (reference sequence). There are 13 residues in the CDR3. Trimming removed 2 bases at V and 0 bases at J, with 4 bases between.

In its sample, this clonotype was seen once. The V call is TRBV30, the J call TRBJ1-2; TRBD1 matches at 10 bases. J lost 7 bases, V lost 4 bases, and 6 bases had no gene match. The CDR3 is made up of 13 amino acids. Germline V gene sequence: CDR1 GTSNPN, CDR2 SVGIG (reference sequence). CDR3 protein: CAWTGTGARGYTF. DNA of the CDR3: TGTGCCTGGACTGGGACAGGGGCGCGTGGCTACACCTTC.

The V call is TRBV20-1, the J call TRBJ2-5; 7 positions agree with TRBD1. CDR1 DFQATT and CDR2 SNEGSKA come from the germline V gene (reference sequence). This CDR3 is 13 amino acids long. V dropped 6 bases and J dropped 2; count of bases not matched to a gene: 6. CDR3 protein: CSAKAGGQETQYF. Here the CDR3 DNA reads TGCAGTGCGAAGGCAGGGGGACAAGAGACCCAGTACTTC.

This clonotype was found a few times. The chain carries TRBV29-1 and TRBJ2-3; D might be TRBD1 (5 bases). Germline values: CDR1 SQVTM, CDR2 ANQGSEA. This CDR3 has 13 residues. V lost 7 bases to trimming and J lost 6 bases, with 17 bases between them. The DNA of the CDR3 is TGCAGCGCTCTCGGACATCGTAGGGATACGCAGTATTTT. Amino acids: CSALGHRRDTQYF.

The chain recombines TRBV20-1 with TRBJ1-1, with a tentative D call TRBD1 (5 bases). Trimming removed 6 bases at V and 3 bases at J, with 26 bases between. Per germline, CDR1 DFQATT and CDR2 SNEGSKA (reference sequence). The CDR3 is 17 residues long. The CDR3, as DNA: TGCAGTGCCTCCGATGGGTTGAGGGGCGCTTGGGACACTGAAGCTTTCTTT. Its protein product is CSASDGLRGAWDTEAFF.

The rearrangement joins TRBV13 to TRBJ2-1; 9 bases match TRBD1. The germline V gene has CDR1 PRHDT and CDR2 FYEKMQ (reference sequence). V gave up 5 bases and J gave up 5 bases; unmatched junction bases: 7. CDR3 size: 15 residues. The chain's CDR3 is CASSTPGQGHNEQFF. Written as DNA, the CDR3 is TGTGCCAGCAGCACGCCGGGACAGGGTCACAATGAGCAGTTCTTC.

The CDR3 is CASSGLERGYSYEQYF. CDR3 coding DNA: TGCGCCAGCAGTGGTTTAGAGCGGGGCTACTCCTACGAGCAGTACTTC. The chain combines TRBV10-2 with TRBJ2-7; 7 bases match TRBD2. The V and J ends lost 4 bases and 0 bases, in that order; junction bases with no gene match: 9. This CDR3 has 16 amino acids. Per germline, CDR1 WSHSY and CDR2 SAAADI.

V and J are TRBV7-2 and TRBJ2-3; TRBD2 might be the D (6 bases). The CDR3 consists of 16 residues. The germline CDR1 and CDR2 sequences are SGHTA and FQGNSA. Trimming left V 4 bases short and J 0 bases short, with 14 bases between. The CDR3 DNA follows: TGTGCCAGCAGCTGGCCGGGGGAAGCTAGCACAGATACGCAGTATTTT. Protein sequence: CASSWPGEASTDTQYF.

CDR3 DNA sequence: TGCAGTGCCCTCCCGTCTGGCGGGGGCCCTAGCACAGATACGCAGTATTTT. Translating it yields CSALPSGGGPSTDTQYF. The rearrangement uses TRBV20-1 and TRBJ2-3; TRBD2 might be the D (7 bases). The CDR3 consists of 17 residues. Trimming cost V 6 bases and J 0 bases, with 22 bases left between them. Germline CDR1 and CDR2: DFQATT and SNEGSKA (reference sequence).

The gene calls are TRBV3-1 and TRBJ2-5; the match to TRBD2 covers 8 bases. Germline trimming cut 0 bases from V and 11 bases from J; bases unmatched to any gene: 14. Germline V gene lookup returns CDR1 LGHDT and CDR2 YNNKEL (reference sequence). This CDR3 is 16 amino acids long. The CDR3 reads CASSQDRLAGYNEQYF. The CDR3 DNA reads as TGTGCCAGCAGCCAAGATAGGCTAGCGGGCTACAATGAGCAGTACTTC.